The sequence of this T cell receptor beta chain was determined in a study of PD-L1 blockade in urothelial cancer. Study-level background: Beginning in the mid-2010s, patients received atezolizumab, given as 1,200 mg intravenously every 3 weeks. Most patients, about 85% of the roughly 30, were males with bladder-origin cancer.

As for time point: peripheral blood 6 weeks after treatment start. The protocol was immunoSEQ multiplex PCR, while the TCRdb copy is restricted to in-frame clones and leaves out a portion. Of about 35,000 clones listed, around 84% are singletons. The CDR3 loop spans 17 amino acids. V was clipped by 2 bases and J by 1 base, with 18 bases between them. The germline gives CDR1 MGHRA, CDR2 YSYEKL. The sequences come from PBMCs, collected around atezolizumab (anti-PD-L1) treatment. This sequence was found in a man between 35 and 55 years old with urothelial cancer. The V gene is TRBV4-1, the J gene TRBJ2-7; D unresolved. Written as DNA, the CDR3 is TGCGCCAGCAGCCAACCTCCCGGGTCGAGCGCTTCCTACGAGCAGTACTTC. Protein: CASSQPPGSSASYEQYF.